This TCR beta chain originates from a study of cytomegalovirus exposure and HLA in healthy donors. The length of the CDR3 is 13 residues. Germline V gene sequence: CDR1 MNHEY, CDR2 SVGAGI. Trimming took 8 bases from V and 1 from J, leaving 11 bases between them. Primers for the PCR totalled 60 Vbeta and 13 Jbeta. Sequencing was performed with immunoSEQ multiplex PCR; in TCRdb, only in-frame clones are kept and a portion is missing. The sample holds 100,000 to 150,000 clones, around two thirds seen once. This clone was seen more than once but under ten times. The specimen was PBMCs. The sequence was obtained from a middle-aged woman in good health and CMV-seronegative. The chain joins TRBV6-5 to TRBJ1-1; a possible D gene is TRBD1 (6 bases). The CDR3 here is CASAPRGNTEAFF. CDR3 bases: TGTGCCAGCGCACCCAGGGGGAACACTGAAGCTTTCTTT.